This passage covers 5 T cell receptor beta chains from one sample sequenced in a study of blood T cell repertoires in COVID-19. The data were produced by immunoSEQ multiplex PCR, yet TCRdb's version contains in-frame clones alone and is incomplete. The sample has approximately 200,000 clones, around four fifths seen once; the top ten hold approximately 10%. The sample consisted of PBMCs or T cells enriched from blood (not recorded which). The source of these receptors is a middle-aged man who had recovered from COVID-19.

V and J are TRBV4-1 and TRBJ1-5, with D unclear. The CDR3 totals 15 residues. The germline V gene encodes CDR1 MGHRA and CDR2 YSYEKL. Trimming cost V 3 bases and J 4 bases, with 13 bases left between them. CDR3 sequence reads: CASSHLWEGNQPQHF. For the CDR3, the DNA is TGCGCCAGCAGCCACCTGTGGGAGGGAAATCAGCCCCAGCATTTT.

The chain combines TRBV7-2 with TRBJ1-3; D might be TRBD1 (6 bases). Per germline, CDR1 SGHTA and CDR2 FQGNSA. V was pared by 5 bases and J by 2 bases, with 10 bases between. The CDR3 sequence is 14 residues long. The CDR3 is CASSDRFAGNTIYF. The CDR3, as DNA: TGTGCCAGCAGCGACAGGTTCGCTGGAAACACCATATATTTT.

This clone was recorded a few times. CDR3 residues: CASRMGAVQGSYTF. DNA for the CDR3: TGTGCCAGCAGGATGGGTGCGGTCCAAGGAAGCTACACCTTC. The chain uses TRBV2 and TRBJ1-2; D ambiguous. This CDR3 spans 14 amino acids. V was trimmed by 6 bases and J by 9 bases, leaving 20 bases between them. Germline CDR1 reads SNHLY; CDR2 reads FYNNEI.

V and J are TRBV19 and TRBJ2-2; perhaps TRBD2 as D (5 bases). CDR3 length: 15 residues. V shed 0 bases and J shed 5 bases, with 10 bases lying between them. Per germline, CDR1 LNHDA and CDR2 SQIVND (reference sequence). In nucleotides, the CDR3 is TGTGCCAGTAGTATAGAACTAGGAGCGACCGGGGAGCTGTTTTTT. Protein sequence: CASSIELGATGELFF. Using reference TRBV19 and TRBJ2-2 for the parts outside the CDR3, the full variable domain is DGGITQSPKYLFRKEGQNVTLSCEQNLNHDAMYWYRQDPGQGLRLIYYSQIVNDFQKGDIAEGYSVSREKKESFPLTVTSAQKNPTAFYLCASSIELGATGELFFGEGSRLTVL.

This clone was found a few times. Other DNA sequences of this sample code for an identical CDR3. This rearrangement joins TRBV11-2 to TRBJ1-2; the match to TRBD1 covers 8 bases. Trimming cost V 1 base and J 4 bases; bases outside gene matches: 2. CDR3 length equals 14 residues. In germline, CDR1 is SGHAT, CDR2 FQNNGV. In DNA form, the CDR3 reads TGTGCCAGCAGCTTAGTCCAGGGGGCCTATGGCTACACCTTC. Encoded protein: CASSLVQGAYGYTF.